One sample yielded the 27 T cell receptor beta chains listed below, sequenced in a study of neurological immune-mediated disorders. TCRdb re-derived calls from the 5' RACE reads in MiXCR, one entry per CDR3 protein. The table has about 59,000 distinct CDR3 sequences, about 13% seen once. The specimen was PBMCs. The receptors stem from a woman aged 55-70 years with HTLV-1-associated myelopathy (HAM/TSP).

In the case of this clonotype: Germline and junction disagree at one end, which may indicate a read error. The V call is TRBV5-1, the J call TRBJ2-6; unclear D gene. This CDR3 spans 18 amino acids. Germline CDR1 is SGHRS and CDR2 is YFSETQ. In DNA form, the CDR3 reads TGCGCAAGCAGACCCCAGTCCTGGGTGAGCTCTGGGGCCAACGTCCTGACTTTC. This gives the protein CASRPQSWVSSGANVLTF. Filled out from reference TRBV5-1 and TRBJ2-6, the complete variable domain reads KAGVTQTPRYLIKTRGQQVTLSCSPISGHRSVSWYQQTPGQGLQFLFEYFSETQRNKGNFPGRFSGRQFSNSRSEMNVSTLELGDSALYLCASRPQSWVSSGANVLTFGAGSRLTVL.

Concerning this clonotype itself: A read error may be the cause here, since a much bigger clone is one base away. This chain joins TRBV5-1 and TRBJ2-1, with 10 bases aligning to TRBD2. The V segment lost 3 bases and the J segment 3 bases; nucleotides outside the gene matches: 3. Germline V CDR1 and CDR2: SGHRS, YFSETQ. The CDR3 runs 15 residues. This CDR3 reads CASSWTSGYYNEQFF. CDR3 coding DNA: TGCGCCAGCAGCTGGACTAGCGGATACTACAATGAGCAGTTCTTC.

The sample holds many counts of this clonotype. The chain combines TRBV7-9 with TRBJ1-2; the D is unclear. Germline assignment: CDR1 SEHNR and CDR2 FQNEAQ (reference sequence). The CDR3 extends over 14 amino acids. V was cut by 1 base and J by 4 bases, with 10 bases left in between. DNA of the CDR3: TGTGCCAGCAGCTTAGGTGGTGGAATCTATGGCTACACCTTC. This translates into CASSLGGGIYGYTF.

Concerning this clonotype itself: A read error may account for a junction end that differs from germline. The rearrangement joins TRBV6-2 or TRBV6-3 to TRBJ1-6; the match to TRBD1 covers 10 bases. CDR3 length equals 16 residues. Germline-derived CDR1 and CDR2 are MNHEY and SVGEGT. CDR3: CASSDRQGAFDSHLHF. The CDR3, as DNA: TGTGCCAGCAGTGATCGACAGGGGGCTTTCGATTCACACCTCCACTTT.

Many counts were recorded for this clonotype. The rearrangement links TRBV10-3 to TRBJ1-1, with D unresolved. Trimming cost V 4 bases and J 0 bases, with 6 bases left between them. Germline V gives CDR1 ENHRY, CDR2 SYGVKD. The CDR3 contains 13 residues. CDR3 sequence (DNA): TGTGCCATCAGTGTAGGCGTGAACACTGAAGCTTTCTTT. Translation: CAISVGVNTEAFF.

This clonotype occurred many times. The rearrangement links TRBV10-3 to TRBJ2-3, with 7 bases identical to TRBD1. CDR3 size: 14 residues. Trimming took 6 bases from V and 3 from J; bases not matched to a gene: 6. Germline V gene lookup returns CDR1 ENHRY and CDR2 SYGVKD. In DNA, the CDR3 is TGTGCCATCAGCCTCGGGACAGAAACAGATACGCAGTATTTT. Its translation: CAISLGTETDTQYF.

This clonotype has a count of ten or more. The chain couples TRBV20-1 to TRBJ2-7; 8 bases line up with TRBD2. The CDR3 loop spans 12 amino acids. V gave up 5 bases and J gave up 4 bases; unmatched junction bases: 4. Germline V gene lookup returns CDR1 DFQATT and CDR2 SNEGSKA (reference sequence). The CDR3 reads CSAVSGKYEQYF. The CDR3 DNA is TGCAGTGCTGTTAGCGGGAAATACGAGCAGTACTTC.

The chain links TRBV6-1 to TRBJ1-1; 7 positions agree with TRBD1. V trimming: 6 bases; J trimming: 6 bases; junction bases outside the gene matches: 13. Germline V gene data show CDR1 as MNHNS and CDR2 as SASEGT. The CDR3 extends over 15 amino acids. The DNA for the CDR3 is TGTGCCAGCAGCAGGGGGAATCTTTGGGTCTCTGAAGCTTTCTTT. It specifies CASSRGNLWVSEAFF.

Many counts were recorded for this clonotype. The V and J genes are TRBV18 and TRBJ1-1; 7 bases align to TRBD1. CDR1 KGHSH and CDR2 LQKENI come from the germline V gene. J gave up 0 bases and V 1 base, and 2 bases lay outside the gene matches. CDR3 length: 15 amino acids. CDR3 sequence: CASSPQGAMNTEAFF. The CDR3, as DNA: TGTGCCAGCTCACCACAGGGGGCCATGAACACTGAAGCTTTCTTT.

This clonotype has a count of ten or more. CDR3 DNA: TGTGCCAGCAGTTCAGACAGGACCCCTCGAAGAGAGACCCAGTACTTC. Translated: CASSSDRTPRRETQYF. The chain uses TRBV5-6 and TRBJ2-5; D is perhaps TRBD1 (6 bases). CDR1 and CDR2 (germline): SGHDT, YYEEEE. The CDR3 has 16 amino acids. V shed 5 bases and J shed 4 bases, with 21 bases lying between them.

At least ten counts were recorded for this clonotype. The CDR3 sequence: CASSLVGTASYNEQFF. The CDR3 nucleotides are TGTGCCAGCAGCTTAGTTGGGACAGCCAGCTACAATGAGCAGTTCTTC. This sequence joins TRBV7-2 and TRBJ2-1, with TRBD1 matching over 7 bases. From germline, CDR1 is SGHTA and CDR2 FQGNSA. The CDR3 contains 16 residues. V shed 1 base, J shed 3 bases, and the junction held 6 bases outside the gene matches.

The chain carries TRBV5-5 and TRBJ1-2; TRBD1 matches 10 bases. From germline, CDR1 is SGHKS and CDR2 YYEKEE (reference sequence). V lost 5 bases and J lost 8; bases outside the gene matches: 12. The CDR3 sequence is 15 residues long. The CDR3 DNA sequence: TGTGCCAGCAGTCACTCGCGGACAGGGGGGTACGGCTACACCTTC. It yields the protein CASSHSRTGGYGYTF.

This clonotype showed up many times. The chain is built from TRBV20-1 and TRBJ2-7, with D possibly matching TRBD1 (6 bases). Per germline, CDR1 DFQATT and CDR2 SNEGSKA (reference sequence). The CDR3 sequence is 15 residues long. V was cut by 0 bases and J by 2 bases, with 14 bases left in between. CDR3 sequence: CSARDRITGTYEQYF. The DNA of the CDR3 is TGCAGTGCTAGAGATCGGATTACAGGGACCTACGAGCAGTACTTC.

This clonotype was counted many times. V and J are TRBV5-5 and TRBJ2-3, with 9 bases aligning to TRBD1. The V gene's germline CDR1 is SGHKS and CDR2 YYEKEE (reference sequence). V shed 4 bases and J 3 bases; nucleotides not matched to a gene: 6. This CDR3 has 15 residues. The CDR3 region has the DNA TGTGCCAGCAGCACCGGACAGGGGAGAACAGATACGCAGTATTTT. Amino acid sequence: CASSTGQGRTDTQYF.

There are many counts of this clonotype. This chain links TRBV11-2 with TRBJ2-7; 9 bases are shared with TRBD2. Trimming removed 5 bases from V and 2 bases from J; junction bases left unmatched: 10. Germline CDR1 is SGHAT and CDR2 is FQNNGV. There are 16 residues in the CDR3. In DNA form, the CDR3 reads TGTGCCAGCAGCCTCGGGACTAGCTATCTCACCTACGAGCAGTACTTC. Protein sequence: CASSLGTSYLTYEQYF.

This clonotype was detected ten times or more. The chain employs TRBV9 and TRBJ2-5; TRBD2 matches 12 bases. The CDR3 spans 15 residues. CDR1 SGDLS and CDR2 YYNGEE come from the germline V gene. V gave up 4 bases and J gave up 4 bases; unmatched junction bases: 5. The CDR3 protein is CASSSTSGRGETQYF. The CDR3 DNA is TGTGCCAGCAGCTCGACTAGCGGGAGAGGAGAGACCCAGTACTTC. Filled out from reference TRBV9 and TRBJ2-5, the complete variable domain reads DSGVTQTPKHLITATGQRVTLRCSPRSGDLSVYWYQQSLDQGLQFLIQYYNGEERAKGNILERFSAQQFPDLHSELNLSSLELGDSALYFCASSSTSGRGETQYFGPGTRLLVL.

This clonotype was seen at least ten times. The chain links TRBV5-1 to TRBJ2-1; 7 bases match TRBD2. The V and J ends lost 0 bases and 3 bases, in that order; junction bases with no gene match: 3. The germline V gene has CDR1 SGHRS and CDR2 YFSETQ. The CDR3 covers 15 residues. DNA of the CDR3: TGCGCCAGCAGCTTGGGGGCGGGGGTCTACAATGAGCAGTTCTTC. Translation: CASSLGAGVYNEQFF. The full variable domain, with the rest looked up from reference TRBV5-1 and TRBJ2-1, is KAGVTQTPRYLIKTRGQQVTLSCSPISGHRSVSWYQQTPGQGLQFLFEYFSETQRNKGNFPGRFSGRQFSNSRSEMNVSTLELGDSALYLCASSLGAGVYNEQFFGPGTRLTVL.

This clonotype was counted at least ten times. This chain connects TRBV6-1 to TRBJ1-1; unclear D gene. V was trimmed by 2 bases and J by 0 bases, leaving 4 bases between them. CDR1 and CDR2 (germline): MNHNS, SASEGT. CDR3 size: 13 residues. This CDR3 is CASSESLNTEAFF. The CDR3 DNA follows: TGTGCCAGCAGTGAATCCTTGAACACTGAAGCTTTCTTT.

The table lists this clonotype with many counts. This rearrangement joins TRBV5-1 to TRBJ2-3; D might be TRBD2 (5 bases). The V and J ends lost 0 bases and 1 base respectively, with 12 bases between them. This CDR3 region has 16 residues. Germline CDR1 reads SGHRS; CDR2 reads YFSETQ. The chain's CDR3 is CASSLETRLRTDTQYF. The CDR3 DNA follows: TGCGCCAGCAGCTTGGAAACTAGACTGCGCACAGATACGCAGTATTTT.

This clonotype was seen at least ten times. V is TRBV10-3 and J is TRBJ1-2; 10 bases match TRBD1. The CDR3 is 14 amino acids. Germline CDR1 and CDR2: ENHRY and SYGVKD. Trimming cost V 7 bases and J 4 bases; bases outside gene matches: 6. The CDR3 DNA sequence: TGTGCCATCAACGAAGGACAGGGGGGCTATGGCTACACCTTC. It is translated as CAINEGQGGYGYTF.

This clonotype occurred many times. The rearrangement uses TRBV7-9 and TRBJ1-1; D ambiguous. The CDR3 is made up of 14 amino acids. Germline V gives CDR1 SEHNR, CDR2 FQNEAQ (reference sequence). The germline V and J ends were trimmed by 2 bases and 1 base, with 8 bases remaining between them. The CDR3 DNA reads as TGTGCCAGCAGCTTATTGGGAGCGAACACTGAAGCTTTCTTT. Protein sequence: CASSLLGANTEAFF.

This clonotype was detected ten times or more. The V and J genes are TRBV20-1 and TRBJ2-3, with 11 bases aligning to TRBD1. The germline V gene encodes CDR1 DFQATT and CDR2 SNEGSKA (reference sequence). After removal of 2 bases from V and 4 bases from J, the junction contained 8 bases not matched to a gene. The CDR3 extends over 16 amino acids. This CDR3 is CSARPPGQGGADTQYF. Here the CDR3 DNA reads TGCAGTGCTAGACCTCCGGGACAGGGGGGCGCAGATACGCAGTATTTT.

This clonotype was observed many times. The rearrangement joins TRBV7-9 to TRBJ2-7; a possible D gene is TRBD1 (5 bases). Trimming cost V 5 bases and J 8 bases, with 10 bases left between them. Germline V gene data show CDR1 as SEHNR and CDR2 as FQNEAQ (reference sequence). This CDR3 is 11 amino acids long. The CDR3 DNA is TGTGCCAGCAGCGCCCAGGGAAAGCAGTACTTC. Amino acids: CASSAQGKQYF.

On this clonotype: Relative to the germline gene, one junction end is altered; a read error may explain this. The V gene is TRBV9, the J gene TRBJ2-2, with a tentative D call TRBD1 (7 bases). This CDR3 has 18 residues. CDR1 is SGDLS and CDR2 is YYNGEE in the germline V gene. The CDR3, as DNA: TGTTCCAGCAGCCTCAGAGGGGGCGGGGTAGCGAACACCGGGGAGCTGTTTTTT. Translating it yields CSSSLRGGGVANTGELFF.

This clonotype was counted between two and nine times. This chain links TRBV4-2 with TRBJ2-3; 14 positions match TRBD2. There are 19 residues in the CDR3. Germline CDR1 is LGHNA and CDR2 is YNFKEQ. V trimming: 0 bases; J trimming: 2 bases; junction bases outside the gene matches: 7. The CDR3 coding sequence is TGTGCCAGCAGCCAAGAAGGGGGACTAGCGGGAGTATCCACAGATACGCAGTATTTT. Its translation is CASSQEGGLAGVSTDTQYF.

The table lists this clonotype with many counts. The chain is built from TRBV18 and TRBJ1-5; TRBD1 might be the D (5 bases). From germline, CDR1 is KGHSH and CDR2 LQKENI. CDR3 length: 14 residues. The germline V and J ends were trimmed by 6 bases and 4 bases, with 13 bases remaining between them. The CDR3 spells CASSGTGMNQPQHF. CDR3 in DNA: TGTGCCAGCTCGGGGACTGGAATGAATCAGCCCCAGCATTTT. Full variable domain (outside the CDR3, taken from reference TRBV18 and TRBJ1-5): NAGVMQNPRHLVRRRGQEARLRCSPMKGHSHVYWYRQLPEEGLKFMVYLQKENIIDESGMPKERFSAEFPKEGPSILRIQQVVRGDSAAYFCASSGTGMNQPQHFGDGTRLSIL.

This clonotype was seen at least ten times. The CDR3 loop reads CASSQMGVSTGELFF. The DNA for the CDR3 is TGTGCCAGCAGCCAAATGGGAGTTTCCACCGGGGAGCTGTTTTTT. V and J are TRBV3-1 and TRBJ2-2; a possible D gene is TRBD2 (5 bases). CDR1 LGHDT and CDR2 YNNKEL come from the germline V gene (reference sequence). CDR3 length: 15 residues. Deletions cut 2 bases from V and 4 bases from J, with 11 bases between.